A selection of T cell receptor beta chains follows, all from one sample in a study of blood T cells in healthy people across ages. One entry per CDR3 protein results from TCRdb running MiXCR on the 5' RACE reads. The sample lists hundreds of thousands of distinct CDR3 sequences; 45% to 50% were seen once. Sequencing input: blood. The receptors shown here come from a young man in good health. Both conserved end residues are part of each CDR3. The D gene is left open where the match is weak. Only part of the rows carry a size: once, few, many, or a class if the clone is expanded.

v_gene: TRBV12-3/TRBV12-4
len: 14
d_gene: TRBD1
j_gene: TRBJ1-6
abundance: -
CDR3aa: CASRFQDRGSPLHF
CDR3nt: TGTGCCAGCAGATTCCAGGACAGGGGTTCACCCCTCCACTTT

v_gene: TRBV29-1
len: 12
d_gene: -
j_gene: TRBJ2-7
abundance: -
CDR3aa: CSVEDGGREQYF
CDR3nt: TGCAGCGTTGAAGATGGAGGGCGCGAGCAGTACTTC

v_gene: TRBV18
len: 14
d_gene: -
j_gene: TRBJ1-4
abundance: -
CDR3aa: CASSPPSSLEKLFF
CDR3nt: TGTGCCAGCTCACCACCTTCTTCGCTTGAAAAACTGTTTTTT

v_gene: TRBV5-1
len: 13
d_gene: -
j_gene: TRBJ1-2
abundance: few
CDR3aa: CASSLDGRYGYTF
CDR3nt: TGCGCCAGCAGCCTGGACGGGCGATATGGCTACACCTTC

v_gene: TRBV20-1
len: 14
d_gene: -
j_gene: TRBJ1-5
abundance: few
CDR3aa: CSVTFGGVNQPQHF
CDR3nt: TGCAGTGTTACTTTTGGGGGAGTCAATCAGCCCCAGCATTTT

v_gene: TRBV9
len: 17
d_gene: TRBD2
j_gene: TRBJ2-3
abundance: few
CDR3aa: CASSVANSGGGTDTQYF
CDR3nt: TGTGCCAGCAGCGTAGCGAATAGCGGGGGGGGCACAGATACGCAGTATTTT

v_gene: TRBV5-1
len: 14
d_gene: -
j_gene: TRBJ2-3
abundance: few
CDR3aa: CASRGGLNTDTQYF
CDR3nt: TGCGCCAGCAGGGGCGGACTAAACACAGATACGCAGTATTTT

v_gene: TRBV5-1
len: 12
d_gene: TRBD2
j_gene: TRBJ2-1
abundance: few
CDR3aa: CASGLAGGEQFF
CDR3nt: TGCGCCAGCGGGCTAGCGGGGGGTGAGCAGTTCTTC

v_gene: TRBV3-1
len: 15
d_gene: TRBD1
j_gene: TRBJ1-2
abundance: once
CDR3aa: CASSQGTGRAYGYTF
CDR3nt: TGTGCCAGCAGCCAAGGGACAGGGCGTGCCTATGGCTACACCTTC

v_gene: TRBV7-8
len: 14
d_gene: -
j_gene: TRBJ2-7
abundance: -
CDR3aa: CATTAVFVGYEQYF
CDR3nt: TGTGCCACGACCGCGGTTTTTGTGGGGTACGAGCAGTACTTC

v_gene: TRBV7-3
len: 16
d_gene: -
j_gene: TRBJ1-1
abundance: -
CDR3aa: CASSSHAAQGRTEAFF
CDR3nt: TGTGCCAGCAGCTCCCATGCCGCGCAGGGTCGGACTGAAGCTTTCTTT

v_gene: TRBV20-1
len: 15
d_gene: -
j_gene: TRBJ1-6
abundance: -
CDR3aa: CSTSGGDVYNSPLHF
CDR3nt: TGCAGTACCTCGGGAGGGGACGTCTATAATTCACCCCTCCACTTT

v_gene: TRBV5-1
len: 14
d_gene: TRBD1
j_gene: TRBJ1-2
abundance: once
CDR3aa: CASSLGTGVGGYTF
CDR3nt: TGCGCCAGCAGCTTGGGGACAGGAGTCGGTGGCTACACCTTC